This TCR beta chain was identified in a study of cytomegalovirus exposure and HLA in healthy donors. General study results and limits: Generally TCR sequences proved uncommon, though certain public TCRs appeared in numerous donors.

Trimming cost V 8 bases and J 6 bases; bases outside gene matches: 6. Germline-derived CDR1 and CDR2 are KGHSH and LQKENI. The CDR3 covers 13 residues. A remark on this clone: Its antigen is not identified.

Vbeta (60) and Jbeta (13) primers were used in the PCR. Assay used: immunoSEQ multiplex PCR; TCRdb lists only in-frame clones, some missing. The sample has 95,000 to 100,000 clones, roughly 79% seen once. The genes are TRBV18 and TRBJ1-1, with 10 bases aligning to TRBD1. The source material was PBMCs. The sequence came from a woman in her thirties or forties in good health and CMV-seronegative. In DNA form, the CDR3 reads TGTGCCAGCCGCATAGGACAGGGGGCTGAAGCTTTCTTT. It is translated as CASRIGQGAEAFF.